The 16 T cell receptor beta chains in this list originate from one sample, sequenced in a study of cytomegalovirus exposure and HLA in healthy donors. PCR amplification relied on 60 Vbeta primers (plus 13 Jbeta primers). The method was immunoSEQ multiplex PCR; TCRdb's version includes in-frame clones alone and lacks a portion of them. The repertoire consists of about 72,000 clones, with 60% to 75% occurring once and the leading ten covering about a fifth. Sequencing was carried out using PBMCs. The origin of the receptors is a man aged 35 to 55 in good health and CMV-seropositive.

This chain links TRBV7-6 with TRBJ1-1; 9 bases align to TRBD1. The CDR3 runs 14 residues. Germline V gene sequence: CDR1 SGHVS, CDR2 FNYEAQ. J was trimmed by 4 bases and V by 4 bases; bases with no gene match: 4. Here the CDR3 reads CASSSDRGGTEAFF. The CDR3 nucleotides read TGTGCCAGCAGCTCTGACAGGGGGGGCACTGAAGCTTTCTTT.

This rearrangement joins TRBV7-9 to TRBJ2-2; D is ambiguous. The length of the CDR3 is 13 residues. Germline CDR1 is SEHNR and CDR2 is FQNEAQ (reference sequence). Between the trimmed V and J ends, which lost 2 bases and 4 bases, there was a span of 5 bases. The CDR3 sequence is CASSLLSTGELFF. Here the CDR3 DNA reads TGTGCCAGCAGCTTACTCAGCACCGGGGAGCTGTTTTTT.

A single count supports this clone. The chain couples TRBV28 to TRBJ2-7; perhaps TRBD2 as D (7 bases). The CDR3 sequence is 14 residues long. The V gene's germline CDR1 is MDHEN and CDR2 SYDVKM. Trimming pared 5 bases from V and 0 bases from J, leaving 11 bases between. DNA of the CDR3: TGTGCCAGCAGTCGAGGGGGGGGCTCCTACGAGCAGTACTTC. Its translation is CASSRGGGSYEQYF.

V and J are TRBV10-3 and TRBJ1-6, with D unresolved. The germline V gene has CDR1 ENHRY and CDR2 SYGVKD. The V gene lost 2 bases and the J gene lost 5 bases, with 4 bases spanning the gap. The CDR3 extends over 13 amino acids. Here the CDR3 DNA reads TGTGCCATCAGTGAGGCGGATAATTCACCCCTCCACTTT. It specifies CAISEADNSPLHF.

This chain joins TRBV7-8 and TRBJ1-2, with D perhaps TRBD1 (5 bases). Trimming shortened V by 4 bases and J by 8 bases, and 17 bases separated the two germline ends. Per germline, CDR1 SGHVS and CDR2 FQNEAQ. The CDR3 spans 14 residues. The CDR3 loop is CASSSSRAAGGYTF. CDR3 in DNA: TGTGCCAGCAGCTCGAGTCGGGCCGCAGGGGGCTACACCTTC.

In its sample, this clone was seen once. V gene TRBV4-1 combines with J gene TRBJ2-7; D might be TRBD2 (6 bases). The CDR3 is 14 residues long. V dropped 4 bases and J dropped 3 bases, with 13 bases sitting between them. Per the germline V gene, CDR1 is MGHRA and CDR2 is YSYEKL. This CDR3 reads CASSLRTGDYEQYF. In DNA form, the CDR3 reads TGCGCCAGCAGCCTTCGGACGGGGGACTACGAGCAGTACTTC.

This rearrangement joins TRBV7-9 to TRBJ1-2; D call uncertain. The CDR3 covers 16 residues. Trimming shortened V by 5 bases and J by 7 bases, and 23 bases separated the two germline ends. CDR1 and CDR2 from the germline V gene are SEHNR and FQNEAQ (reference sequence). The CDR3 nucleotides are TGTGCCAGCAGCCTTGTACAGCTCGCGGAGGGTACTGGCTACACCTTC. This gives the protein CASSLVQLAEGTGYTF.

This clone was picked up one time. The chain links TRBV18 to TRBJ1-3; 10 bases are a match to TRBD1. J gave up 4 bases and V 2 bases, and 5 bases lay outside the gene matches. The CDR3 extends over 16 amino acids. The germline CDR1 and CDR2 sequences are KGHSH and LQKENI. The CDR3 sequence is CASSPDRGLFGNTIYF. Here the CDR3 DNA reads TGTGCCAGCTCACCAGACAGGGGGCTGTTCGGAAACACCATATATTTT.

The gene calls are TRBV4-3 and TRBJ2-1; 13 bases agree with TRBD2. From germline, CDR1 is LGHNA and CDR2 YSLEER. CDR3 length: 17 amino acids. Trimming at V came to 1 base and at J to 4 bases, leaving 4 bases not matched to a gene. The chain's CDR3 is CASSQVRTSGGYNEQFF. DNA for the CDR3: TGCGCCAGCAGCCAAGTCCGGACTAGCGGGGGTTACAATGAGCAGTTCTTC.

CDR3 DNA sequence: TGTGCCAGCAGCTCCCGGGAGGATGGGAGTCAGCCCCAGCATTTT. This gives the protein CASSSREDGSQPQHF. The rearrangement links TRBV7-8 to TRBJ1-5; D gene unclear. The germline V gene encodes CDR1 SGHVS and CDR2 FQNEAQ. Deletions cut 4 bases from V and 6 bases from J, with 16 bases between. CDR3 length equals 15 residues. The full variable domain, with the rest looked up from reference TRBV7-8 and TRBJ1-5, is GAGVSQSPRYKVAKRGQDVALRCDPISGHVSLFWYQQALGQGPEFLTYFQNEAQLDKSGLPSDRFFAERPEGSVSTLKIQRTQQEDSAVYLCASSSREDGSQPQHFGDGTRLSIL.

The CDR3 DNA follows: TGTGCCAGCACCGAGGACAGGGAAGCTTTCTTT. It is translated as CASTEDREAFF. This chain connects TRBV28 to TRBJ1-1, with 7 bases identical to TRBD1. V shed 7 bases and J 8 bases; nucleotides not matched to a gene: 4. Per germline, CDR1 MDHEN and CDR2 SYDVKM. The CDR3 is made up of 11 amino acids.

The chain links TRBV2 to TRBJ1-4, with 7 positions matching TRBD1. CDR1 is SNHLY, CDR2 FYNNEI, per germline. This CDR3 has 18 amino acids. With V trimmed by 6 bases and J by 1 base, 14 bases remained unmatched. The CDR3 sequence is CASSFTHPRGQTNEKLFF. CDR3 sequence (DNA): TGTGCCAGCAGCTTCACCCACCCTAGGGGGCAAACTAATGAAAAACTGTTTTTT. The full variable domain, in which reference TRBV2 and TRBJ1-4 provide the parts outside the CDR3, is EPEVTQTPSHQVTQMGQEVILRCVPISNHLYFYWYRQILGQKVEFLVSFYNNEISEKSEIFDDQFSVERPDGSNFTLKIRSTKLEDSAMYFCASSFTHPRGQTNEKLFFGSGTQLSVL.

The chain links TRBV2 to TRBJ2-7; no clear D. CDR1 is SNHLY, CDR2 FYNNEI, per germline. The CDR3 is made up of 14 amino acids. Trimming removed 3 bases at V and 1 base at J, with 10 bases between. CDR3 sequence reads: CASSDSTASYEQYF. CDR3 nucleotide sequence: TGTGCCAGCAGTGACTCTACAGCATCCTACGAGCAGTACTTC.

This chain links TRBV7-9 with TRBJ2-3; TRBD1 matches 11 bases. With 1 base clipped from V and 4 bases from J, the junction kept 1 base outside the gene matches. This CDR3 comprises 15 residues. CDR1 and CDR2 (germline): SEHNR, FQNEAQ (reference sequence). The CDR3 spells CASSLGDRGADTQYF. The CDR3 DNA reads as TGTGCCAGCAGCTTAGGGGACAGGGGGGCAGATACGCAGTATTTT.

The genes are TRBV21-1 and TRBJ1-3; the D call TRBD1 from the table was never checked on the DNA. TRBV21-1 has pseudogene status. CDR3 size: 18 residues. In nucleotides, the CDR3 is TGTGCCAGCAGCATCACGAGGGGACAGGGGGAAGCTGGAAACACCATATATTTT. It yields the protein CASSITRGQGEAGNTIYF.

The J gene is TRBJ1-1, the V gene TRBV5-1, with unresolved D. The ends were cut back, 1 base at V and 1 base at J, with 8 bases in the middle. Germline V gene lookup returns CDR1 SGHRS and CDR2 YFSETQ. The CDR3 contains 14 residues. The CDR3: CASSLNVQNTEAFF. CDR3 coding DNA: TGCGCCAGCAGCTTGAACGTACAGAACACTGAAGCTTTCTTT.